This T cell receptor (beta chain) was recovered during a study of cytomegalovirus exposure and HLA in healthy donors. As concerns this clone: The antigen is unknown.

It was with 60 Vbeta and 13 Jbeta primers that the PCR ran. Repertoires were generated with immunoSEQ multiplex PCR, while TCRdb's copy carries only in-frame clones and drops some. The data contain about 190,000 clones, around 90% of them singletons. Germline V CDR1 and CDR2: GTSNPN, SVGIG (reference sequence). V was pared by 4 bases and J by 4 bases, with 8 bases between. The CDR3 is 11 residues long. Points from the study as a whole: Among immune exposure information, only CMV serostatus was available. In vitro work confirmed that a few CMV-associated chains recognize CMV antigens.

This chain joins TRBV30 and TRBJ2-7, with D unresolved. Sequenced material: PBMCs. The receptor was isolated from a boy aged 2 to 10 in good health and CMV-seronegative. CDR3 DNA: TGTGCCTGGAAAATCGGGTACGAGCAGTACTTC. It specifies CAWKIGYEQYF.